Listed here are 5 T cell receptor beta chains from one sample, sequenced in a study of blood T cell repertoires in COVID-19. Method: immunoSEQ multiplex PCR; TCRdb's copy keeps in-frame clones and lacks some. The sample lists around 250,000 clones, about nine tenths occurring once. Sequencing input: PBMCs or T cells enriched from blood (not recorded which). Every receptor here comes from a man aged 18 to 30 who had recovered from COVID-19.

This clone appeared a few times. This chain links TRBV27 with TRBJ1-1; D may be TRBD1 (6 bases). The CDR3 totals 13 residues. CDR1 is MNHEY and CDR2 is SMNVEV in the germline V gene (reference sequence). The ends were cut back, 6 bases at V and 1 base at J, with 9 bases in the middle. The CDR3, as DNA: TGTGCCAGCAGCCGACAGGAGAACACTGAAGCTTTCTTT. This translates into CASSRQENTEAFF.

The chain employs TRBV5-1 and TRBJ2-6; 7 nucleotides agree with TRBD1. The CDR3 extends over 18 amino acids. V shed 1 base and J 1 base; nucleotides not matched to a gene: 8. Germline V gene lookup returns CDR1 SGHRS and CDR2 YFSETQ. Here the CDR3 DNA reads TGCGCCAGCAGCTTGTCAGGGGGATACCTTTCTGGGGCCAACGTCCTGACTTTC. Encoded protein: CASSLSGGYLSGANVLTF.

A few counts support this clone. V gene TRBV4-1 combines with J gene TRBJ2-7; no firm D call. This CDR3 region has 15 residues. In germline, CDR1 is MGHRA, CDR2 YSYEKL. V was shortened by 0 bases and J by 3 bases, with 12 bases between the two germline ends. CDR3 DNA sequence: TGCGCCAGCAGCCAAGAGCTGAATGGCGGCTACGAGCAGTACTTC. As protein: CASSQELNGGYEQYF.

V gene TRBV18 combines with J gene TRBJ1-1; TRBD1 agrees at 10 bases. CDR3 length: 13 amino acids. V dropped 4 bases and J dropped 4; count of bases not matched to a gene: 0. Germline loops: CDR1 KGHSH, CDR2 LQKENI. Written as DNA, the CDR3 is TGTGCCAGCTCACGGGACAGGGGCACTGAAGCTTTCTTT. This gives the protein CASSRDRGTEAFF.

The V and J genes are TRBV9 and TRBJ2-3, with D tentatively TRBD2 (7 bases). The V gene's germline CDR1 is SGDLS and CDR2 YYNGEE. This CDR3 is 14 amino acids long. Trimming shortened V by 7 bases and J by 3 bases, and 15 bases separated the two germline ends. The CDR3 here is CASGQGGDTDTQYF. CDR3 nucleotide sequence: TGTGCCAGCGGCCAAGGGGGGGATACAGATACGCAGTATTTT.